These 16 T cell receptor beta chains share one sample of origin, sequenced in a study of T-cell reconstitution after alpha-beta-depleted transplantation in children. Preparation of the TCRbeta library involved a method that used unique molecular identifiers. From the PCR reads, TCRdb called clonotypes with MiXCR, one entry per CDR3 protein. The top ten hold under 8% of the sample, which has hundreds of thousands of distinct CDR3 sequences, 6.5% to 10% seen once. The sequencing used PBMCs, mostly from graft donor cells, collected 180 days after TCRalphabeta/CD19-depleted stem cell transplant. Source of these receptors: a male patient aged 10 to 17 who had a stem cell transplant for acute lymphoblastic leukemia, so the T cells may come from the graft donor.

This clonotype was found many times. The V and J genes are TRBV5-1 and TRBJ2-5; TRBD2 matches 7 bases. The germline V gene encodes CDR1 SGHRS and CDR2 YFSETQ. This CDR3 has 15 residues. V lost 3 bases, J lost 1 base, and 6 bases stayed unmatched. The CDR3 sequence: CASSWRLAAQETQYF. CDR3 bases: TGCGCCAGCAGCTGGCGCCTAGCGGCCCAAGAGACCCAGTACTTC.

This clonotype was seen at least ten times. V is TRBV10-3 and J is TRBJ2-1; D might be TRBD2 (7 bases). Trimming stripped 1 base from V and 8 bases from J, with 18 bases between. The CDR3 totals 16 residues. Germline values: CDR1 ENHRY, CDR2 SYGVKD. The CDR3 spells CAISEFGGATSHEQFF. CDR3 nucleotide sequence: TGTGCCATCAGTGAGTTTGGGGGGGCGACCTCGCATGAGCAGTTCTTC.

The chain is built from TRBV21-1 and TRBJ1-6. TRBV21-1 has pseudogene status. CDR3 length: 11 residues. The CDR3 here is CASSKGRFLHF. Here the CDR3 DNA reads TGTGCCAGCAGCAAAGGACGGTTCCTCCACTTT.

This clonotype appeared many times. The chain couples TRBV12-3 or TRBV12-4 to TRBJ1-2; D is perhaps TRBD1 (6 bases). Trimming removed 0 bases at V and 6 bases at J, with 8 bases between. The CDR3 consists of 13 residues. The CDR3 DNA sequence: TGTGCCAGCAGTTTAGCGGGGGCAGATGGCTACACCTTC. Encoded protein: CASSLAGADGYTF.

In this sample, this clonotype turned up many times. The J gene is TRBJ2-5, the V gene TRBV5-1; TRBD1 might be the D (6 bases). Per the germline V gene, CDR1 is SGHRS and CDR2 is YFSETQ. This CDR3 has 15 residues. Between the trimmed V and J ends, which lost 4 bases and 4 bases, there was a span of 17 bases. DNA for the CDR3: TGCGCCAGCAGCGTTGGACAGCGGATGGGAGAGACCCAGTACTTC. Its protein product is CASSVGQRMGETQYF.

This clonotype was observed many times. The J gene is TRBJ2-4, the V gene TRBV6-1; 10 nucleotides agree with TRBD2. The CDR3 loop spans 17 amino acids. Germline trimming cut 6 bases from V and 2 bases from J; bases unmatched to any gene: 10. Germline values: CDR1 MNHNS, CDR2 SASEGT. CDR3 region: CASSPPSSGSSKNIQYF. The CDR3 region has the DNA TGTGCCAGCAGCCCACCTTCTAGCGGGAGCTCCAAAAACATTCAGTACTTC.

In this sample, this clonotype turned up once. A much larger clone is a single base away; this may be a read error. CDR3 sequence (DNA): TGTGCCAGCAGTTCCATTCCGGGACAGGGCACCTACGAGCCGTACTTC. The encoded protein is CASSSIPGQGTYEPYF. V and J are TRBV28 and TRBJ2-7, with TRBD1 matching 9 bases. Germline V lookup: CDR1 MDHEN, CDR2 SYDVKM. CDR3 length: 16 residues.

This clonotype has ten or more counts. This rearrangement joins TRBV11-2 to TRBJ1-6; 9 nucleotides agree with TRBD1. The germline V gene has CDR1 SGHAT and CDR2 FQNNGV. The CDR3 spans 15 residues. Trimming at V came to 3 bases and at J to 6 bases, leaving 3 bases not matched to a gene. The CDR3 coding sequence is TGTGCCAGCAGCTTGGGGACAGGGCTTAATTCACCCCTCCACTTT. This codes for CASSLGTGLNSPLHF.

The sample holds many counts of this clonotype. The V call is TRBV15, the J call TRBJ1-6; a possible D gene is TRBD1 (5 bases). The germline V gene has CDR1 LNHNV and CDR2 YYDKDF (reference sequence). V was pared by 3 bases and J by 6 bases, with 12 bases between. This CDR3 has 15 amino acids. The CDR3 region is CATSSLPGLNSPLHF. CDR3 in DNA: TGTGCCACCAGCAGTCTTCCGGGGCTTAATTCACCCCTCCACTTT. Full variable domain (rest looked up from reference TRBV15 and TRBJ1-6): DAMVIQNPRYQVTQFGKPVTLSCSQTLNHNVMYWYQQKSSQAPKLLFHYYDKDFNNEADTPDNFQSRRPNTSFCFLDIRSPGLGDTAMYLCATSSLPGLNSPLHFGNGTRLTVT.

This clonotype was found many times. This chain connects TRBV4-3 to TRBJ2-5; D gene ambiguous. The CDR3 covers 14 residues. Germline V gene lookup returns CDR1 LGHNA and CDR2 YSLEER. V was cut by 0 bases and J by 1 base, with 6 bases left in between. CDR3 bases: TGCGCCAGCAGCCAAGAGGGTTTCCAAGAGACCCAGTACTTC. This codes for CASSQEGFQETQYF.

As to this clonotype: A much larger clone differs by one base, so this may be a read error. Here the CDR3 omits its conserved ending phenylalanine or tryptophan, so a read error is the likely source. The chain recombines TRBV2 with TRBJ1-1, with TRBD1 identical over 7 bases. Per the germline V gene, CDR1 is SNHLY and CDR2 is FYNNEI. The CDR3 length is 12 residues. With 8 bases clipped from V and 11 bases from J, the junction kept 11 bases outside the gene matches. The CDR3 loop is CASQLTTGQAFS. The CDR3 region has the DNA TGTGCCAGCCAACTGACGACAGGGCAGGCTTTCTCT.

The sample holds many counts of this clonotype. The chain is built from TRBV12-3 or TRBV12-4 and TRBJ2-7, with 8 bases that match TRBD1. After removal of 5 bases from V and 1 base from J, the junction contained 4 bases not matched to a gene. CDR3 size: 14 residues. CDR3: CASSPQGASYEQYF. The CDR3 coding sequence is TGTGCCAGCAGTCCCCAGGGGGCGTCCTACGAGCAGTACTTC.

This clonotype has ten or more counts. The gene calls are TRBV12-3 or TRBV12-4 and TRBJ1-1, with a possible D match to TRBD1 (5 bases). Trimming stripped 5 bases from V and 1 base from J, with 14 bases between. This CDR3 is 15 amino acids long. The CDR3 region is CASSPGGSWNTEAFF. In DNA form, the CDR3 reads TGTGCCAGCAGTCCCGGGGGATCCTGGAACACTGAAGCTTTCTTT.

This clonotype was counted ten times or more. The V gene is TRBV6-5, the J gene TRBJ1-1; tentative D call: TRBD1 (5 bases). This CDR3 has 15 residues. Trimming left V 0 bases short and J 4 bases short, with 12 bases between. Germline-derived CDR1 and CDR2 are MNHEY and SVGAGI. DNA for the CDR3: TGTGCCAGCAGTTACTCGACGGGGGTTTCCACTGAAGCTTTCTTT. This translates into CASSYSTGVSTEAFF.

The sample holds many counts of this clonotype. The chain couples TRBV28 to TRBJ1-3; D is ambiguous. V was pared by 6 bases and J by 0 bases, with 12 bases between. Germline assignment: CDR1 MDHEN and CDR2 SYDVKM. CDR3 size: 15 residues. CDR3 protein: CASSLTKSSGNTIYF. CDR3 coding DNA: TGTGCCAGCAGCCTCACTAAGAGCTCTGGAAACACCATATATTTT.

The sample holds many counts of this clonotype. The CDR3 DNA reads as TGTGCCACCAGGGGTTCAGGGTCCGGGGAGCTGTTTTTT. It codes for CATRGSGSGELFF. This chain links TRBV15 with TRBJ2-2; maybe TRBD1 (5 bases). V was cut by 6 bases and J by 6 bases, with 11 bases left in between. CDR1 is LNHNV, CDR2 YYDKDF, per germline (reference sequence). The CDR3 length is 13 residues.